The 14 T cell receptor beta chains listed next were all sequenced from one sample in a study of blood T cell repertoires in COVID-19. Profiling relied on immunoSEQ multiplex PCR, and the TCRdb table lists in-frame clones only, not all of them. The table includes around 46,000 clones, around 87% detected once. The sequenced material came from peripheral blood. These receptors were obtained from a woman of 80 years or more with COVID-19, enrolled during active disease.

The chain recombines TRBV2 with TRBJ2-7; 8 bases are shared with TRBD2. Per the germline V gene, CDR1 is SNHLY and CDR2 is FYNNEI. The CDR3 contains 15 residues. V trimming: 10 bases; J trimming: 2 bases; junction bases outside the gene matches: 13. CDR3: CATRPSGSPTYEQYF. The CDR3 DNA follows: TGTGCCACCCGTCCCAGCGGGAGCCCGACCTACGAGCAGTACTTC.

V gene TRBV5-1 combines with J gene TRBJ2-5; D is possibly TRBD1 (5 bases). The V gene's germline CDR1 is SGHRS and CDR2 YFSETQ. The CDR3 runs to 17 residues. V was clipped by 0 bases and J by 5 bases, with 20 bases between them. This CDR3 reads CASSLDGLGPGQETQYF. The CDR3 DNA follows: TGCGCCAGCAGCTTGGACGGGCTCGGGCCAGGGCAGGAGACCCAGTACTTC.

CDR3 region: CAIQGVTGGNTIYF. The CDR3 DNA reads TGTGCCATCCAAGGGGTCACAGGTGGAAACACCATATATTTT. The chain employs TRBV6-5 and TRBJ1-3; perhaps TRBD1 as D (5 bases). Germline V gene sequence: CDR1 MNHEY, CDR2 SVGAGI. The CDR3 length is 14 residues. Trimming cost V 10 bases and J 3 bases, with 16 bases left between them.

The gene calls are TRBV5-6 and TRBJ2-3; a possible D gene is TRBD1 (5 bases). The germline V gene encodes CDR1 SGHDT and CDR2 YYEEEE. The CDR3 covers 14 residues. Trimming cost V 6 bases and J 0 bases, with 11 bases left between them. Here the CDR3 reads CASMQGSSTDTQYF. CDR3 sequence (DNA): TGTGCCAGCATGCAGGGTTCTAGCACAGATACGCAGTATTTT.

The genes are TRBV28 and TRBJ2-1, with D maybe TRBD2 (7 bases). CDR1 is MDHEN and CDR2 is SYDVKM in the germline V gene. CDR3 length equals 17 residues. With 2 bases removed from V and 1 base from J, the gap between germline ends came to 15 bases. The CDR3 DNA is TGTGCCAGCAGTTTAGGACGGGGGGCAGGGTCCTACAATGAGCAGTTCTTC. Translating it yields CASSLGRGAGSYNEQFF.

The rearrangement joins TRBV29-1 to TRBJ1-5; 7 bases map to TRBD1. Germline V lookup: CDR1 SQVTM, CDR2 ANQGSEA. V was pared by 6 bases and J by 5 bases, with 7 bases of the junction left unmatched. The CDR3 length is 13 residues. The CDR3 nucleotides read TGCAGCGTCCAGACAGGGTCTTATCAGCCCCAGCATTTT. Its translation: CSVQTGSYQPQHF. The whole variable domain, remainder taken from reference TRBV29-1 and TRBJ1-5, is SAVISQKPSRDICQRGTSLTIQCQVDSQVTMMFWYRQQPGQSLTLIATANQGSEATYESGFVIDKFPISRPNLTFSTLTVSNMSPEDSSIYLCSVQTGSYQPQHFGDGTRLSIL.

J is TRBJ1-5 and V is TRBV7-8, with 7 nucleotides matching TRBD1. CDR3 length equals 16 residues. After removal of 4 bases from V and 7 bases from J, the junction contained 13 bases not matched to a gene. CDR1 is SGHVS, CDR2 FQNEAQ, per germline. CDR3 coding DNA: TGTGCCAGCAGCTCACTCGGGATTGCAGGGGGACAGCCCCAGCATTTT. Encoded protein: CASSSLGIAGGQPQHF.

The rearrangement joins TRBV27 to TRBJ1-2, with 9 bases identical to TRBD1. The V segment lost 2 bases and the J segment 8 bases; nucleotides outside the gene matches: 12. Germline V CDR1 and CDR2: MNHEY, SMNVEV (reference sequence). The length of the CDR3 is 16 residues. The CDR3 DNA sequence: TGTGCCAGCAGTTTAAGGGGGGGACAGGGCCGGCGGGGCTACACCTTC. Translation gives CASSLRGGQGRRGYTF.

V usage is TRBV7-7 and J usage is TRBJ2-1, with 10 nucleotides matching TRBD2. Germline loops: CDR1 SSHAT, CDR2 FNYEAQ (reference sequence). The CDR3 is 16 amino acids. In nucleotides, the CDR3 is TGTGCTAGCTCCCCTAGCGGGGGAACTGCCTACAATGAGCAGTTCTTC. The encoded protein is CASSPSGGTAYNEQFF.

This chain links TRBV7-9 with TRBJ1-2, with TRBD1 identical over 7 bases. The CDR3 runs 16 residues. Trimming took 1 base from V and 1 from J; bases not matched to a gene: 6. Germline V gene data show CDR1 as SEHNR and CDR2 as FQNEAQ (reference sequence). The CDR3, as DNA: TGTGCCAGCAGCTTAGAGGGGGCTACGATTAACTATGGCTACACCTTC. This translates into CASSLEGATINYGYTF.

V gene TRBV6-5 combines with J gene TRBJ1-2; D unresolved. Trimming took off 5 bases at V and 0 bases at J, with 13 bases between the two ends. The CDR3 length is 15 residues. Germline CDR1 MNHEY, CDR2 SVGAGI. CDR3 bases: TGTGCCAGCAGTACCCGGGGAAGAGCTAACTATGGCTACACCTTC. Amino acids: CASSTRGRANYGYTF.

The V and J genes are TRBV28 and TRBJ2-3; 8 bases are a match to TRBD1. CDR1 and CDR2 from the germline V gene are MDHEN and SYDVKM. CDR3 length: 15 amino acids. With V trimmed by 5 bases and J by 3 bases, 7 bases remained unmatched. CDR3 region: CASSKQGEGTDTQYF. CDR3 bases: TGTGCCAGCAGTAAACAGGGGGAAGGTACAGATACGCAGTATTTT.

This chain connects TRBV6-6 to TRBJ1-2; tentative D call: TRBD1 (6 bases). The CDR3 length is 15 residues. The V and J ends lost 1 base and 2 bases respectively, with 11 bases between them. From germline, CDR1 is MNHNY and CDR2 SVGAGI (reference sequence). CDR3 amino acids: CASSYLRDTNYGYTF. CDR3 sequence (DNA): TGTGCCAGCAGTTACTTGAGGGACACAAACTATGGCTACACCTTC.

The CDR3 loop reads CASSLSEAQKWFF. DNA of the CDR3: TGTGCCAGCAGTTTAAGTGAAGCCCAAAAGTGGTTCTTC. This chain uses TRBV28 with TRBJ2-1; D not certain. The length of the CDR3 is 13 residues. Trimming stripped 2 bases from V and 15 bases from J, with 17 bases between. Per germline, CDR1 MDHEN and CDR2 SYDVKM. Full variable domain (remainder filled in from reference TRBV28 and TRBJ2-1): DVKVTQSSRYLVKRTGEKVFLECVQDMDHENMFWYRQDPGLGLRLIYFSYDVKMKEKGDIPEGYSVSREKKERFSLILESASTNQTSMYLCASSLSEAQKWFFGPGTRLTVL.